This T cell receptor beta chain was recovered during a study of cytomegalovirus exposure and HLA in healthy donors (dated by TCRdb to 2016 to 2017). Background on the whole study: In an earlier analysis of 587 of the donors, about 270 Gb of sequence data and 90 million to 130 million unique TCR beta sequences from some 170 million T cells were reported. Roughly 300 gigabases of sequencing data and approximately 80 million unique TCR sequences were included in an early release covering about 700 HLA-typed donors. Among the roughly 390 genotyped donors, approximately 82% belonged to the genetic ancestry cluster associated with self-reported Caucasian donors. The aim of the study was to test whether cataloging public T cell receptors could identify signatures of past pathogen exposure. The study profiled the T cell repertoires of more than 500 subjects by immunosequencing and related them to cytomegalovirus serostatus. A separate validation cohort of 90 to 150 different subjects was used in addition to the 666-subject first cohort. The study combined high-throughput TCR immunosequencing, statistical association of individual TCRs with disease status, and machine learning to predict cytomegalovirus infection status. A later analysis re-examined previously published TCR beta repertoires from around 670 donors and added high-resolution HLA genotyping to investigate patterns of TCR occurrence. The later analysis used no new phenotypic data to find candidate immune exposures, relying instead on TCR beta sequences and their occurrence across donors. An earlier analysis of 500 to 650 of the donors applied high-throughput TCR beta sequencing to assess whether each TCR beta V gene segment acted as functional or pseudogenic. Alongside the repertoire data, information on donor age, sex, ethnicity and CMV serostatus was compiled. A later genetic analysis used genome-wide SNP genotypes for about 55% of the 666 donors, treating that subset as a discovery cohort. All discovery cohort repertoires had been generated using a single sequencing platform. HLA typing included class I and class II loci at four-digit resolution. Typing coverage differed by locus: A, B, C, DRB1 and DQB1 were typed in about 620-640 donors, DQA1 in about 500, DPA1 in 600 to 610, and DPB1 in roughly 470. Because of strong linkage in the cohort, roughly five DR-DQ haplotypes were treated as single units for association and clustering. Among some 410 genotyped donors of the cohort, an average of roughly 230,000 unique TCR beta nucleotide sequences was sequenced per donor, of which approximately 19% were non-productive.

The cohort comprised some 680 healthy bone marrow donors. At the time of sampling, every cohort member was nominally healthy, though immune exposures that went unrecorded were likely present. The donor tested CMV seronegative, placing the donor among the 350 to 400 seronegative members of the cohort. Every donor gave a peripheral blood sample, and the peripheral blood mononuclear cells from that sample were used for TCR beta sequencing. Genomic DNA was extracted from the blood cell samples with the Qiagen DNeasy Blood Extraction Kit. The sample holds one count of this clone. Its recognized antigen is unknown. No per-base quality is available; no much larger clone lies one base away. General findings and caveats noted by the study authors: This cohort had only TCR beta chains sequenced, and the lack of alpha or paired-chain data limited which features could be detected. Some IMGT-functional V segments, including TRBV6-2 and TRBV6-3, could not be told apart with the 87-base-pair reads, so those segments were excluded. A further reported finding was that TCR beta sequences accurately predicted the HLA-A and HLA-B alleles for most subjects in the first cohort. Three of the identified cytomegalovirus-associated TCR beta chains were confirmed in vitro to be specific for cytomegalovirus antigens. In a later genetic analysis, fewer N-insertions in productive TCRs were reported among donors in an Asian-associated ancestry cluster than the roughly 700-donor mean. Correlated functional status among segregating V segments might be attributable to linkage disequilibrium, but an unknown experimental factor could not be ruled out. The sequencing pipeline was judged likely to have produced a cluster of highly shared sequence variants as a technical artifact. The presence/absence analyses assumed that sequencing depth was roughly uniform across donors, and that assumption may not be true. Several of the top co-occurrence clusters appeared to be linked to parvovirus B19, influenza, CMV and Epstein-Barr virus, according to a later analysis. In a later analysis, most CMV-associated TCR beta chains were found to appear HLA-restricted, with HLA associations seemingly driven largely by CMV exposure. In a later analysis, TCR association rates were found to vary across HLA loci, with the most associated TCRs seen for DRB1 alleles and the fewest for HLA-C alleles. In a later analysis, 16,951 TCR beta sequences were associated with specific HLA alleles at a false discovery rate of 0.05. An earlier analysis of some 560 of the donors showed that most TCR beta V segments appeared in productive rearrangements either about 87% or about 30% of the time, which broadly matched IMGT annotations. Across donors, most TCR sequences were observed very rarely, whereas some public TCRs were present in many individuals. Assigning TCR associations to individual alleles was difficult when HLA alleles, especially DR and DQ, strongly co-occurred. The study listed approximately 150 TCR beta chains as associated with cytomegalovirus. Because HLA typing was missing for some donors at each locus, association tests included only the typed subset. An association between a missense DCLRE1C variant and V-gene and J-gene trimming of TCR beta chains was found in a later genetic analysis and replicated in an independent cohort. Because counts were too low, seventeen rarely observed V segments, including chromosome 9 orphons, were left out of the earlier analysis of a few hundred of the donors. For the cohort, immune exposure information was limited to CMV serostatus. Cytomegalovirus status was reported to be diagnosed by the classifier with high specificity and sensitivity in both the original and validation cohorts. A later analysis found that HLA-associated TCR beta chains were more clonally expanded and had lower generation probabilities than equally common non-associated chains. According to the authors, the approach could potentially be generalized to other disease states and immunological phenotypes.

Libraries came from the immunoSEQ multiplex PCR assay. For the multiplex PCR, a mixture combining 60 forward primers for TCR Vbeta segments and 13 reverse primers for TCR Jbeta segments was used. A multiplex PCR assay on genomic DNA amplified the CDR3 region of rearranged TCR beta genes. Amplified TCR beta libraries were sequenced as 87-base-pair reads on the Illumina HiSeq System. In the authors' own workflow: A later analysis counted about 80 million unique TCR beta chains across the roughly 700 repertoires, and approximately 11 million of these chains were shared by at least two donors. To remove PCR and sequencing errors, raw reads were error-corrected and collapsed into unique sequences using a nearest-neighbor algorithm that merged closely related sequences. CDR3 sequences were aligned to IMGT reference sequences to assign V, D and J gene segments. For a sequence to be retained, a match of at least six nucleotides was required to both a V gene segment and a J gene segment. Rearrangements were classified as productive when the CDR3 lacked stop codons and remained in frame with V and J, and all other rearrangements were classified as non-productive. CDR3 was defined according to IMGT convention as the region running from the second conserved V-encoded cysteine to the conserved J-encoded phenylalanine. The earlier analysis of about 640 of the donors excluded any sequence lacking an unambiguous match to a single V gene segment. In an earlier analysis of roughly 600 of the donors, a V segment was called functional when productive rearrangements were above 56.7%, and segregating when the standard deviation between donors exceeded 5%. A statistical classification framework was built for diagnosing cytomegalovirus status from the catalog of TCR beta chain sequences. V and J gene assignment, in a later analysis, came from comparing TCR nucleotide sequences with IMGT/GENE-DB human TR gene sequences. In a later analysis, CDR3 sequences and most-parsimonious VDJ recombination scenarios were assigned using the TCRdist pipeline. In a later analysis, each TCR beta chain was defined by its CDR3 amino acid sequence together with its V-gene family, and reads without a unique V-gene family were excluded. In a later analysis, 450 to 600 highly shared, low-generation-probability nucleotide sequences were removed to address suspected cross-contamination and a sequencing artifact. For each public chain, a later analysis derived a clonal expansion index from normalized ranks of inferred template counts within each repertoire. In a later analysis, generation probabilities were computed with a VDJ recombination model fitted to out-of-frame rearrangements, and the resulting probabilities were checked against IGoR. A later analysis scored TCR-TCR, TCR-HLA and TCR-CMV co-occurrence with hypergeometric tests, applying a repertoire-size bias correction to TCR pairs. In a later analysis, false discovery rates were estimated by permuting HLA or CMV assignments 20 times. In a later analysis, co-occurring TCRs were grouped using DBSCAN, with TCRdist sequence similarity added in when clustering inside HLA-allele-positive subsets. Repertoires with fewer than 30,000 or more than 120,000 public chains, plus five repertoires with anomalous nucleotide sharing, were excluded from co-occurrence clustering. The table comes from immuneACCESS by way of TCRdb, which keeps in-frame sequences with V and J called. Part of the clones is missing from these tables; in studies checked, under half for an unresolved V gene and the rest for unknown reasons. V and J calls and clone size come straight from that table; D and trimming were deduced from the DNA. The sample table shows more than 70,000 clones, and over 70% are seen once. Roughly 2% of the sample goes to the ten largest clones.

As encoded in the germline V gene (reference sequence), CDR1 is GTSNPN while CDR2 is SVGIG. From its cysteine to its phenylalanine, the CDR3 spans 13 amino acids. Only the CDR3 DNA is retained, 39 bases long and in frame from the first base. V is cut by 3 bases and J by 0 bases, and the space between the germline ends is 8 bases. The TCR was taken from a boy aged 10-17 years in good health and CMV-seronegative. Sequencing was performed on PBMCs. The V and J segments used are TRBV30 and TRBJ1-1; the D gene is unclear. CDR3 sequence: CAWRSQMNTEAFF. In nucleotides, the sequence is TGTGCCTGGAGAAGCCAAATGAACACTGAAGCTTTCTTT.